The clone carrying this TCR beta chain was seen many times. From the 5' RACE reads, TCRdb called clonotypes with MiXCR, one entry per CDR3 protein. Altogether under 300,000 distinct CDR3 sequences are present, approximately 6.8% being singletons, with the ten largest covering about 0.95%. The data belong to a study of T cells after yellow fever vaccination. Per the germline V gene, CDR1 is LGHNA and CDR2 is YSLEER. V was cut by 3 bases and J by 2 bases, with 11 bases left in between. This CDR3 is 14 amino acids long. This specimen was CD4+ T cells sorted from PBMCs, taken on the day of the yellow fever booster vaccination. The chain combines TRBV4-3 with TRBJ2-7; D is possibly TRBD1 or TRBD2 (5 bases each). The receptor was isolated from a man between 25 and 39 years old who received the YFV17D yellow fever vaccine. The CDR3 region has the DNA TGCGCCAGCAGCCAGGAGACGGGACCCTACGAGCAGTACTTC. Its translation is CASSQETGPYEQYF.